In this sample, the clone carrying this T cell receptor beta chain turned up many times. Trimming cost V 3 bases and J 5 bases, with 17 bases left between them. Germline V gene data show CDR1 as DFQATT and CDR2 as SNEGSKA (reference sequence). This CDR3 comprises 15 residues. This sample was included in a study of blood T cells in healthy people across ages. A sample-barcoded 5' primer and a J-beta primer mix were used in a second PCR of roughly 7 to 11 cycles. Each CDR3 protein gets one entry after TCRdb re-called the 5' RACE reads with MiXCR. The sample includes about 700,000 distinct CDR3 sequences, approximately 30% of them seen just once.

Sequencing was carried out using blood. The chain couples TRBV20-1 to TRBJ1-5; D uncertain. This receptor was obtained from a woman older than 75 in good health. The CDR3, as DNA: TGCAGTGCTAGGGAAATCGGACGGGAGTATCAGCCCCAGCATTTT. Encoded protein: CSAREIGREYQPQHF.